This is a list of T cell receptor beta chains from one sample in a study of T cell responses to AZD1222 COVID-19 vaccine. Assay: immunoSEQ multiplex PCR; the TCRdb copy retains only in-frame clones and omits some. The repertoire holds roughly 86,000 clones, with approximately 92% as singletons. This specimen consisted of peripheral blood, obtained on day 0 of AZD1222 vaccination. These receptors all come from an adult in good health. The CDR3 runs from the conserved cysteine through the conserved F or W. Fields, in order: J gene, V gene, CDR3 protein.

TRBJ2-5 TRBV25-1 CASSDPGTEETQYF
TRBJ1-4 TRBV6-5 CASGRVVGEKLFF
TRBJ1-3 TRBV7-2 CASRLDRGPGNTIYF
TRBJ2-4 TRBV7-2 CASSLGGLPGDIQYF
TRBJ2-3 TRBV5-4 CASSLRGRGPSTDTQYF
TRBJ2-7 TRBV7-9 CASSPGTSGAYEQYF
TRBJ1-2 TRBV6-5 CASRTDRTNYGYTF
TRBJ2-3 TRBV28 CASSLFLGSTDTQYF
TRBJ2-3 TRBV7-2 CASSLVAGSGTDTQYF
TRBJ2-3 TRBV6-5 CASSYLGTTDTQYF
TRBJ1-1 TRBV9 CASSVGVAGWNTEAFF
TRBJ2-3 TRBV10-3 CAISERDTDTQYF
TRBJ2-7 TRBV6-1 CASSEDSTYEQYF
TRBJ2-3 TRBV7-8 CASSPSGPTTDTQYF
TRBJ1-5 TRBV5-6 CASSRTGLSNQPQHF
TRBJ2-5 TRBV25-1 CASSEYSPDRQETQYF
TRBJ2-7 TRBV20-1 CSASRQTYEQYF
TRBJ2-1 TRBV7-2 CASSLAGEYNEQFF
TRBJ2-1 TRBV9 CASSVGAGGPNEQFF
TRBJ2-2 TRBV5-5 CASSLQPYATHRELFF
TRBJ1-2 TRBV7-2 CASSQGPGGGYTF
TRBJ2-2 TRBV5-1 CASTLAGVTGELFF
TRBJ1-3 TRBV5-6 CASSLEGGENTIYF
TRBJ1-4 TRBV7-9 CASSLGQGYEKLFF
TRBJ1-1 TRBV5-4 CASSLGSGDTEAFF
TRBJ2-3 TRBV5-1 CASSLIGGTYTDTQYF
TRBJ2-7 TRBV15 CATSREERGYEQYF
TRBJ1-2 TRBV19 CASSENRVVGYTF
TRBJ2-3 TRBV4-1 CASSQDSGQVVTDTQYF
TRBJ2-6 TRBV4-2 CASSQAGQGPSGANVLTF
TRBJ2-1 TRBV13 CASSLGGLAGGQAYNEQFF
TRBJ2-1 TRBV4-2 CASSRTSGTTGGYNEQFF
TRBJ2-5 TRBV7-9 CASSRRTAADQQETQYF
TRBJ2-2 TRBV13 CASSLGRNTGELFF
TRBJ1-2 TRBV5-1 CASSFDDNYGYTF
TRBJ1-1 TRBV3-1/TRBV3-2 CASSPVQHVNTEAFF
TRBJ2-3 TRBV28 CASSLPGRTDTQYF
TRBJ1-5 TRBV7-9 CASSPTVTGYNQPQHF
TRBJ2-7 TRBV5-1 CASSLALNSYEQYF
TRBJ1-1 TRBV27 CASSNEGIGTEAFF
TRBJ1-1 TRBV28 CASSWGMNTEAFF
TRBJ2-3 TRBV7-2 CASSPKGGGSTDTQYF
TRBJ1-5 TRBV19 CASRGTGRQPQHF
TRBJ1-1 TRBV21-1 CASSTRHTMNTEAFF
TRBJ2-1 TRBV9 CASSLGTSGSGNEQFF
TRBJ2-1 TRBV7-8 CASSLAPSPFYNEQFF
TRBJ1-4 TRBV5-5 CASSPTGSGNEKLFF
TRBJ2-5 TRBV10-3 CAISDVPSGRQGEGIKETQYF
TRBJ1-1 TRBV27 CASSLSRAYTEAFF
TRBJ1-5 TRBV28 CASSFIGGARQPQHF
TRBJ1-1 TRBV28 CASSLSRTVAYAEAFF
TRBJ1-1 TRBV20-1 CSASRQGSEAFF
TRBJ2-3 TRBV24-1 CATSASEDTQYF
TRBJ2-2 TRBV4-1 CASSQDAIAGEYTGELFF
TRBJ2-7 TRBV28 CASSLPSGRNPYF
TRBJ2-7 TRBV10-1 CASSESGGYEQYF
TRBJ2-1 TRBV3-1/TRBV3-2 CASSQGWREGYNEQFF
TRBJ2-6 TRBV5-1 CASSFPSAGEAYTGANVLTF
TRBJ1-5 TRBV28 CASSLLDQPQHF
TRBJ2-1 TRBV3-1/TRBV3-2 CASSQDLGQGEQFF